These 11 T cell receptor beta chains came from one sample sequenced in a study of persistence of HIV-infected CD4 T cells (dated by TCRdb to 2018 to 2021). Antigen specificity for these receptors is unknown. TCRbeta repertoires were sequenced from genomic DNA with the immunoSEQ hsTCRB assay version 4 in survey mode. Held by TCRdb, this immuneACCESS table contains in-frame sequences only and omits some clones. Under half of the omission traces to an unresolved V gene where checked; the cause of the rest is unknown. This sample lists more than 45,000 clones; around 80% were detected once. Under 3.5% of the sample is taken by the ten largest. The treatment or condition tag for this specimen amounts to: suppressive antiretroviral therapy. Cells were stimulated with lysates of CMV-infected fibroblasts at 9.5 to 10 ug/mL. Memory populations depleted of antigen-responding cells were obtained by sorting nonresponding CD40L-negative CD69-negative CD45RO-high memory CD4+ T cells.

The material was CD4+ T cells sorted from PBMCs after 18-hour stimulation, obtained from a patient who received antiretroviral therapy. Sample cell subset or site, as interpreted from the label and publication: CD40L-CD69- CD45RO-high memory CD4 T cells not responding to CMV lysate. These receptors all come from an adult man with HIV who was CMV-seropositive.

V and J are TRBV10-3 and TRBJ1-5; D uncertain. The CDR3 totals 13 residues. Germline CDR1 and CDR2: ENHRY and SYGVKD. Trimming removed 7 bases at V and 0 bases at J, with 7 bases between. CDR3 in DNA: TGTGCCATCACCCCGGATAGCAATCAGCCCCAGCATTTT. Translating it yields CAITPDSNQPQHF.

J is TRBJ2-7 and V is TRBV5-1, with TRBD1 identical over 7 bases. V dropped 7 bases and J dropped 2; count of bases not matched to a gene: 6. The V gene's germline CDR1 is SGHRS and CDR2 YFSETQ. The CDR3 extends over 13 amino acids. The CDR3: CASRRDSTYEQYF. In DNA form, the CDR3 reads TGCGCCAGCCGACGGGACAGTACCTACGAGCAGTACTTC.

The chain has TRBV10-3 and TRBJ1-2, with TRBD1 identical over 9 bases. The V gene end was trimmed by 6 bases and the J gene end by 4 bases; junction bases not matched to a gene: 6. CDR1 is ENHRY, CDR2 SYGVKD, per germline. CDR3 length equals 14 residues. The CDR3 DNA follows: TGTGCCATCAGGGGACAGGGATCTCCCTATGGCTACACCTTC. It encodes CAIRGQGSPYGYTF.

Note on this clone: The junction shows a germline mismatch at one end, possibly a read error. Here the CDR3 reads CSARGGGGFPF. CDR3 nucleotide sequence: TGCAGTGCTAGAGGAGGGGGCGGCTTCCCATTT. The rearrangement uses TRBV20-1 and TRBJ1-1, with 7 bases identical to TRBD1. Germline V gene lookup returns CDR1 DFQATT and CDR2 SNEGSKA (reference sequence). The CDR3 has 11 amino acids.

This clone was seen a single time. The chain's CDR3 is CASSATGNGRAQYF. CDR3 DNA: TGTGCCAGTAGTGCGACGGGTAACGGAAGGGCCCAGTACTTC. The rearrangement uses TRBV19 and TRBJ2-5; D is unclear. The V gene's germline CDR1 is LNHDA and CDR2 SQIVND (reference sequence). This CDR3 is 14 amino acids long. Trimming took off 5 bases at V and 9 bases at J, with 19 bases between the two ends.

This chain links TRBV12-3 or TRBV12-4 with TRBJ2-1, with unresolved D. CDR3 length: 13 residues. The V and J ends lost 6 bases and 10 bases respectively, with 16 bases between them. CDR3 amino acids: CASSLGPASEQFF. CDR3 in DNA: TGTGCCAGCAGCCTCGGACCAGCCTCCGAGCAGTTCTTC.

The rearrangement uses TRBV6-5 and TRBJ1-1; a weak D match, TRBD1 (5 bases). The ends were cut back, 2 bases at V and 4 bases at J, with 14 bases in the middle. The CDR3 loop spans 15 amino acids. CDR1 is MNHEY and CDR2 is SVGAGI in the germline V gene. The DNA for the CDR3 is TGTGCCAGCAGTTACGACACCTCTGGGGGCACTGAAGCTTTCTTT. Protein product: CASSYDTSGGTEAFF.

This rearrangement joins TRBV9 to TRBJ1-1; perhaps TRBD1 as D (6 bases). This CDR3 has 13 residues. Per the germline V gene, CDR1 is SGDLS and CDR2 is YYNGEE. Trimming took off 4 bases at V and 5 bases at J, with 12 bases between the two ends. CDR3 loop: CASSSGARTEAFF. CDR3 in DNA: TGTGCCAGCAGCTCAGGGGCGCGGACTGAAGCTTTCTTT.

This chain uses TRBV3-1 (or the pseudogene TRBV3-2) with TRBJ1-2; TRBD1 aligns across 8 bases. The V segment lost 4 bases and the J segment 6 bases; nucleotides outside the gene matches: 4. Per the germline V gene, CDR1 is LGHDT and CDR2 is YNNKEL (reference sequence). This CDR3 spans 13 amino acids. The CDR3 region is CASSLRTGNGYTF. As DNA, the CDR3 is TGTGCCAGCAGCCTTCGGACAGGGAATGGCTACACCTTC.

This clone was detected once. The chain employs TRBV19 and TRBJ1-3; D call uncertain. V lost 3 bases to trimming and J lost 1 base, with 7 bases between them. Germline assignment: CDR1 LNHDA and CDR2 SQIVND (reference sequence). The CDR3 extends over 14 amino acids. Here the CDR3 DNA reads TGTGCCAGTAGTATGCAGTCGTCTGGAAACACCATATATTTT. Translating gives CASSMQSSGNTIYF. The whole variable domain, filled in from reference TRBV19 and TRBJ1-3, reads DGGITQSPKYLFRKEGQNVTLSCEQNLNHDAMYWYRQDPGQGLRLIYYSQIVNDFQKGDIAEGYSVSREKKESFPLTVTSAQKNPTAFYLCASSMQSSGNTIYFGEGSWLTVV.

This chain connects TRBV10-1 to TRBJ2-4; 11 positions match TRBD1. Germline V CDR1 and CDR2: WNHNN, SYGVQD (reference sequence). This CDR3 is 15 amino acids long. V shed 5 bases, J shed 6 bases, and the junction held 6 bases outside the gene matches. CDR3 in amino acids: CASSQPGTGGNIQYF. DNA of the CDR3: TGCGCCAGCAGTCAACCCGGGACAGGGGGAAACATTCAGTACTTC.